The 19 T cell receptor beta chains presented below share a single source sample, sequenced in a study of blood T cells in healthy people across ages (dated by TCRdb to between 2015 and 2017). Library preparation was by 5' RACE. TCRdb records Illumina HiSeq 2500 as the sequencer. A second PCR of roughly 6 to 11 cycles was run with a J-beta primer mix and a sample-barcoded 5' primer. The raw public reads went through TCRdb reprocessing: fastp at Q25, MiXCR clone calling, in-frame beta chains kept. Under each unique CDR3 protein, matching rows form one entry showing the most common genes and DNA. The sample data list about 750,000 distinct CDR3 sequences, and approximately 55% of these were observed just once. About 38% of the sample is in the top ten clones. Sample: blood. All receptors come from a man older than 75 in good health.

This clonotype was observed a handful of times. The gene calls are TRBV18 and TRBJ2-7; no firm D call. Trimming left V 0 bases short and J 2 bases short, with 8 bases between. The CDR3 totals 14 residues. CDR1 is KGHSH and CDR2 is LQKENI in the germline V gene. The CDR3 is CASSPPSSPYEQYF. CDR3 DNA: TGTGCCAGCTCACCACCGTCTAGTCCCTACGAGCAGTACTTC.

The chain couples TRBV6-5 to TRBJ1-2, with 10 nucleotides matching TRBD1. CDR1 and CDR2 from the germline V gene are MNHEY and SVGAGI. After removal of 7 bases from V and 2 bases from J, the junction contained 4 bases not matched to a gene. The length of the CDR3 is 14 residues. The CDR3 DNA follows: TGTGCCAGCACGAGGGGACAGGGGAACTATGGCTACACCTTC. It encodes CASTRGQGNYGYTF.

The chain is built from TRBV6-6 and TRBJ2-3, with D possibly being TRBD2 (6 bases). This CDR3 region has 11 residues. V was cut by 10 bases and J by 14 bases, with 19 bases left in between. Germline CDR1 MNHNY, CDR2 SVGAGI (reference sequence). Here the CDR3 DNA reads TGTGCCACCGGGAGATCCAGATACGCGTATTTT. This gives the protein CATGRSRYAYF.

The rearrangement joins TRBV6-6 to TRBJ1-6, with TRBD1 matching over 9 bases. Germline V CDR1 and CDR2: MNHNY, SVGAGI (reference sequence). This CDR3 has 14 residues. V lost 6 bases to trimming and J lost 13 bases; unmatched junction nucleotides: 10. CDR3 region: CASRRRDREEPLHF. The CDR3 nucleotides read TGTGCCAGCAGACGCCGGGACAGGGAGGAGCCCCTCCACTTT.

A remark on this clonotype: Being one base from a much bigger clone, this may be a read error. The rearrangement uses TRBV6-5 and TRBJ2-7; the match to TRBD2 covers 12 bases. V lost 7 bases, J lost 0 bases, and 13 bases stayed unmatched. In germline, CDR1 is MNHEY, CDR2 SVGAGI. The CDR3 runs to 18 residues. CDR3 bases: TGTGCCAGCACCTACTTACTAGCGGGAGGCCAGAACTCCTACGAGCAGTACTTC. Encoded protein: CASTYLLAGGQNSYEQYF.

The chain combines TRBV5-6 with TRBJ2-1; D uncertain. Trimming stripped 1 base from V and 0 bases from J, with 17 bases between. Germline V gives CDR1 SGHDT, CDR2 YYEEEE. This CDR3 is built from 18 residues. The CDR3 bases are TGTGCCAGCAGCTTGTTTGAACGAGCGCGGAGCTCCTACAATGAGCAGTTCTTC. Translation gives CASSLFERARSSYNEQFF.

The chain links TRBV7-2 to TRBJ2-7; D remains unclear. V lost 0 bases to trimming and J lost 4 bases, with 10 bases between them. Germline CDR1 and CDR2: SGHTA and FQGNSA. The CDR3 loop spans 14 amino acids. The CDR3 is CASSLARGGYEQYF. The CDR3 DNA reads as TGTGCCAGCAGCTTAGCAAGAGGTGGTTACGAGCAGTACTTC.

The V gene is TRBV5-1, the J gene TRBJ2-1; tentatively, D is TRBD2 (6 bases). CDR1 is SGHRS, CDR2 YFSETQ, per germline. Trimming took 4 bases from V and 1 from J, leaving 12 bases between them. The CDR3 runs 15 residues. The CDR3 DNA reads TGCGCCAGCAGCCTGATGGAGGGATCCTACAATGAGCAGTTCTTC. Its translation is CASSLMEGSYNEQFF.

This chain links TRBV9 with TRBJ2-3; no reliable D call. V lost 0 bases to trimming and J lost 0 bases, with 11 bases between them. This CDR3 is 16 amino acids long. The germline V gene encodes CDR1 SGDLS and CDR2 YYNGEE. CDR3 region: CASSVAGMTSTDTQYF. CDR3 in DNA: TGTGCCAGCAGCGTAGCGGGCATGACTAGCACAGATACGCAGTATTTT.

In its sample, this clonotype was seen a few times. The V and J genes are TRBV6-5 and TRBJ2-1; the D gene is possibly TRBD2 (5 bases). Trimming shortened V by 5 bases and J by 10 bases, and 15 bases separated the two germline ends. The CDR3 spans 13 residues. The germline gives CDR1 MNHEY, CDR2 SVGAGI. The CDR3 bases are TGTGCCAGCAGTAAGGGTTTCACGGGGGAGCAGTTCTTC. Translating it yields CASSKGFTGEQFF.

The gene calls are TRBV29-1 and TRBJ2-1; D may be TRBD2 (5 bases). The germline V and J ends were trimmed by 5 bases and 4 bases, with 15 bases remaining between them. CDR3 length: 14 amino acids. Germline assignment: CDR1 SQVTM and CDR2 ANQGSEA. The DNA for the CDR3 is TGCAGCGTTCCCGAGGGCCCTACGTACAATGAGCAGTTCTTC. This codes for CSVPEGPTYNEQFF.

V is TRBV2 and J is TRBJ2-4; possibly TRBD2 for D (5 bases). Trimming took 1 base from V and 6 from J, leaving 16 bases between them. This CDR3 spans 16 amino acids. Per germline, CDR1 SNHLY and CDR2 FYNNEI. The CDR3 DNA reads TGTGCCAGCAGTGAAGAGATAGGACTTGGGCCAAACATTCAGTACTTC. It specifies CASSEEIGLGPNIQYF.

The chain is built from TRBV10-3 and TRBJ1-1, with TRBD1 matching over 7 bases. The CDR3 has 13 amino acids. The trim removed 11 bases at V and 0 bases at J, leaving 6 bases unmatched. Germline V lookup: CDR1 ENHRY, CDR2 SYGVKD. The chain's CDR3 is CASTQGMNTEAFF. The DNA for the CDR3 is TGTGCCTCAACACAGGGGATGAACACTGAAGCTTTCTTT.

This chain joins TRBV6-5 and TRBJ1-1; D gene unclear. This CDR3 spans 15 amino acids. Trimming took 8 bases from V and 0 from J, leaving 16 bases between them. From germline, CDR1 is MNHEY and CDR2 SVGAGI. The CDR3 loop is CASRPRAGLNTEAFF. The CDR3 DNA follows: TGTGCCAGCCGACCGCGGGCCGGATTGAACACTGAAGCTTTCTTT.

This clonotype showed up just once. The germline gene is not matched at one end of the junction; a read error may be the cause. This chain joins TRBV25-1 and TRBJ2-1, with 10 bases matching TRBD2. From germline, CDR1 is MGHDK and CDR2 SYGVNS. The CDR3 sequence is 19 residues long. The CDR3: CASGEVSRTSGISYNEQFF. As DNA, the CDR3 is TGTGCCAGCGGTGAGGTCTCCCGGACTAGCGGAATCTCCTACAATGAGCAGTTCTTC.

The chain is built from TRBV28 and TRBJ1-4; TRBD1 matches 11 bases. Trimming at V came to 5 bases and at J to 8 bases, leaving 7 bases not matched to a gene. The CDR3 is made up of 15 amino acids. CDR1 and CDR2 (germline): MDHEN, SYDVKM. CDR3 nucleotide sequence: TGTGCCAGCAGTGCCGGACAGGGGGCAGGCGAAAAACTGTTTTTT. Protein sequence: CASSAGQGAGEKLFF.

This clonotype was found a few times. V is TRBV20-1 and J is TRBJ2-1; 9 bases agree with TRBD1. From germline, CDR1 is DFQATT and CDR2 SNEGSKA (reference sequence). V shed 2 bases, J shed 2 bases, and the junction held 1 base outside the gene matches. This CDR3 region has 14 residues. The CDR3, as DNA: TGCAGTGCTAGAACAGGGGGCACCTACAATGAGCAGTTCTTC. Translated: CSARTGGTYNEQFF.

This clonotype was found a few times. This chain uses TRBV20-1 with TRBJ1-5; tentative D call: TRBD1 (6 bases). The ends were cut back, 5 bases at V and 6 bases at J, with 17 bases in the middle. CDR3 length: 14 residues. CDR1 DFQATT and CDR2 SNEGSKA come from the germline V gene (reference sequence). In DNA, the CDR3 is TGCAGTGCTCCCTCCCGGGGGCGTCTTCAGCCCCAGCATTTT. This encodes CSAPSRGRLQPQHF.

This sequence joins TRBV12-3 or TRBV12-4 and TRBJ2-1, with D possibly matching TRBD1 (6 bases). Between the trimmed V and J ends, which lost 2 bases and 8 bases, there was a span of 10 bases. The CDR3 consists of 13 residues. The CDR3 nucleotides are TGTGCCAGCAGTTTATCTACAGGGTATGAGCAGTTCTTC. Translated: CASSLSTGYEQFF.